These 24 T cell receptor beta chains were sequenced from one sample in a study of PD-1 blockade in classical Hodgkin lymphoma. Time point of the sample: cycle 4 day 1 (C4D1), after 5 to 7 weeks of nivolumab. Each of the patients experienced relapse following autologous stem cell transplantation, and their brentuximab vedotin exposure differed. Sequencing used immunoSEQ multiplex PCR; TCRdb keeps in-frame clones, though not all of them. This table has about 52,000 clones, about 89% appearing once. The sequences come from peripheral blood mononuclear cells (PBMCs), collected before the fourth cycle of nivolumab. The receptors stem from a human donor with classical Hodgkin lymphoma.

The chain carries TRBV5-8 and TRBJ2-1, with 12 bases lining up with TRBD2. Trimming took 2 bases from V and 2 from J; bases not matched to a gene: 2. Per germline, CDR1 SGHTS and CDR2 YDEGEE. This CDR3 spans 16 amino acids. Written as DNA, the CDR3 is TGTGCCAGCAGCTTAGGACTAGCGGGGACCTACAATGAGCAGTTCTTC. Encoded protein: CASSLGLAGTYNEQFF.

The V and J genes are TRBV9 and TRBJ2-3, with 9 positions matching TRBD2. The CDR3 length is 16 residues. Germline V gives CDR1 SGDLS, CDR2 YYNGEE. The J segment lost 2 bases and the V segment lost 4 bases, leaving 8 bases of the junction unmatched. This CDR3 is CASSPLSGGPTDTQYF. As DNA, the CDR3 is TGTGCCAGCAGCCCACTCAGCGGGGGGCCCACAGATACGCAGTATTTT.

A single count supports this clone. This sequence joins TRBV5-1 and TRBJ2-1; 15 bases line up with TRBD2. Looked up from germline, CDR1 is SGHRS and CDR2 is YFSETQ. The CDR3 has 17 residues. V dropped 3 bases and J dropped 0; count of bases not matched to a gene: 1. CDR3 bases: TGCGCCAGCAGCTGGGGACTAGCGGGAGGCTCCTACAATGAGCAGTTCTTC. Translating gives CASSWGLAGGSYNEQFF.

The gene calls are TRBV11-3 and TRBJ2-1, with 8 bases matching TRBD1. Germline loops: CDR1 SGHNT, CDR2 YENEEA. There are 15 residues in the CDR3. The V segment lost 0 bases and the J segment 2 bases; nucleotides outside the gene matches: 0. The chain's CDR3 is CASSLEQGAYNEQFF. CDR3 bases: TGTGCCAGCAGCTTAGAACAGGGGGCCTACAATGAGCAGTTCTTC.

The rearrangement joins TRBV27 to TRBJ2-2; no firm D call. The CDR3 consists of 17 residues. Per the germline V gene, CDR1 is MNHEY and CDR2 is SMNVEV (reference sequence). Trimming took off 1 base at V and 0 bases at J, with 12 bases between the two ends. This CDR3 reads CASSLFSFVSNTGELFF. The CDR3 coding sequence is TGTGCCAGCAGTTTATTCTCCTTTGTTTCGAACACCGGGGAGCTGTTTTTT.

J is TRBJ1-5 and V is TRBV19; TRBD1 might be the D (5 bases). The CDR3 spans 15 residues. CDR1 is LNHDA, CDR2 SQIVND, per germline (reference sequence). The germline V and J ends were trimmed by 0 bases and 3 bases, with 9 bases remaining between them. The CDR3 DNA sequence: TGTGCCAGTAGTATAGACTCGGGGCCCAATCAGCCCCAGCATTTT. Protein product: CASSIDSGPNQPQHF.

The chain recombines TRBV6-5 with TRBJ1-4; perhaps TRBD1 as D (5 bases). Germline CDR1 MNHEY, CDR2 SVGAGI. Trimming took 4 bases from V and 2 from J, leaving 8 bases between them. The CDR3 extends over 14 amino acids. The CDR3 sequence is CASSLGGTNEKLFF. In nucleotides, the CDR3 is TGTGCCAGCAGTTTGGGGGGGACTAATGAAAAACTGTTTTTT.

This CDR3 reads CASSLSWGNNQPQHF. The CDR3 DNA sequence: TGTGCCAGCAGTTTATCTTGGGGAAACAATCAGCCCCAGCATTTT. The chain links TRBV27 to TRBJ1-5, with D uncertain. V was clipped by 0 bases and J by 3 bases, with 9 bases between them. CDR3 size: 15 residues. Germline values: CDR1 MNHEY, CDR2 SMNVEV (reference sequence).

The chain is built from TRBV19 and TRBJ1-1, with D possibly matching TRBD1 (6 bases). The V end was cut by 7 bases, the J end by 4 bases, with 13 bases between. Germline CDR1 reads LNHDA; CDR2 reads SQIVND (reference sequence). The CDR3 has 13 residues. In nucleotides, the CDR3 is TGTGCCAGTAATGAAGGGGGTGGCACTGAAGCTTTCTTT. It is translated as CASNEGGGTEAFF. Filled out from reference TRBV19 and TRBJ1-1, the complete variable domain reads DGGITQSPKYLFRKEGQNVTLSCEQNLNHDAMYWYRQDPGQGLRLIYYSQIVNDFQKGDIAEGYSVSREKKESFPLTVTSAQKNPTAFYLCASNEGGGTEAFFGQGTRLTVV.

The V and J genes are TRBV5-5 and TRBJ1-4; 9 bases match TRBD1. The trim removed 5 bases at V and 8 bases at J, leaving 10 bases unmatched. Germline lookup yields CDR1 SGHKS and CDR2 YYEKEE (reference sequence). The CDR3 sequence is 15 residues long. In DNA, the CDR3 is TGTGCCAGCAGTATTCCGGGACAGGGACAAGAAAAACTGTTTTTT. Amino acids: CASSIPGQGQEKLFF.

The chain links TRBV7-3 to TRBJ2-2; TRBD1 aligns across 7 bases. Trimming took 4 bases from V and 7 from J; bases not matched to a gene: 6. CDR3 length equals 14 residues. CDR1 and CDR2 (germline): SGHTA, FQGTGA. This chain's CDR3 is CASSSTGFGGELFF. In DNA form, the CDR3 reads TGTGCCAGCAGCTCGACAGGGTTTGGCGGGGAGCTGTTTTTT.

This sequence joins TRBV4-2 and TRBJ1-5; D is possibly TRBD1 (5 bases). The germline gives CDR1 LGHNA, CDR2 YNFKEQ. V shed 0 bases and J shed 5 bases, with 11 bases lying between them. The CDR3 is 15 residues long. The CDR3 here is CASSQDGQGYQPQHF. The CDR3 DNA reads TGTGCCAGCAGCCAAGATGGGCAGGGCTATCAGCCCCAGCATTTT.

The genes are TRBV28 and TRBJ1-2; possible D gene TRBD1, 6 bases. Looked up from germline, CDR1 is MDHEN and CDR2 is SYDVKM. V lost 5 bases and J 0 bases, leaving 16 bases between the germline ends. This CDR3 is 16 amino acids long. The chain's CDR3 is CASSRAGAPSNYGYTF. For the CDR3, the DNA is TGTGCCAGCAGTAGGGCAGGGGCCCCTTCTAACTATGGCTACACCTTC.

The V gene is TRBV4-1, the J gene TRBJ1-6, with D perhaps matching TRBD1 (5 bases). This CDR3 comprises 13 residues. Germline V gene lookup returns CDR1 MGHRA and CDR2 YSYEKL. The V gene lost 4 bases and the J gene lost 7 bases, with 8 bases spanning the gap. As DNA, the CDR3 is TGCGCCAGCAGCCCTCCAGGGAATTCACCCCTCCACTTT. Residues: CASSPPGNSPLHF.

The gene calls are TRBV28 and TRBJ2-5, with D perhaps matching TRBD2 (5 bases). V gave up 7 bases and J gave up 3 bases, with 24 bases separating them. Germline V gene sequence: CDR1 MDHEN, CDR2 SYDVKM. There are 17 residues in the CDR3. CDR3 sequence reads: CASTQNYDPTGEETQYF. The CDR3, as DNA: TGTGCCAGCACCCAAAACTACGACCCTACCGGGGAAGAGACCCAGTACTTC.

The chain has TRBV4-2 and TRBJ2-2, with 13 nucleotides matching TRBD2. Germline V lookup: CDR1 LGHNA, CDR2 YNFKEQ. The V and J ends lost 3 bases and 4 bases, in that order; junction bases with no gene match: 8. The CDR3 runs to 18 residues. CDR3 DNA: TGTGCCAGCAGCCAGGACGGACTAGCGGGAGAGGGCACCGGGGAGCTGTTTTTT. Amino acid sequence: CASSQDGLAGEGTGELFF.

V is TRBV11-2 and J is TRBJ2-7, with D uncertain. The CDR3 is 14 amino acids. Germline V gives CDR1 SGHAT, CDR2 FQNNGV. V was cut by 5 bases and J by 3 bases, with 14 bases left in between. Written as DNA, the CDR3 is TGTGCCAGCAGCCCCCTAGATGGGTTCTACGAGCAGTACTTC. Translated, it gives CASSPLDGFYEQYF.

This chain links TRBV5-1 with TRBJ2-3, with 7 bases fitting TRBD2. The V gene's germline CDR1 is SGHRS and CDR2 YFSETQ. V was clipped by 3 bases and J by 0 bases; unmatched bases: 7. This CDR3 has 16 amino acids. The CDR3 DNA reads TGCGCCAGCAGCTCGACTAGCAGTGGGAGCACAGATACGCAGTATTTT. Protein product: CASSSTSSGSTDTQYF.

This chain links TRBV5-4 with TRBJ2-4; D remains unclear. CDR1 is SGHNT, CDR2 YYREEE, per germline (reference sequence). The germline V and J ends were trimmed by 1 base and 0 bases, with 11 bases remaining between them. The length of the CDR3 is 16 residues. In nucleotides, the CDR3 is TGTGCCAGCAGCTTGTCTCCCGGAATAGCCAAAAACATTCAGTACTTC. Protein: CASSLSPGIAKNIQYF.

V gene TRBV5-1 combines with J gene TRBJ2-7, with D perhaps matching TRBD1 (5 bases). Germline CDR1 and CDR2: SGHRS and YFSETQ. Trimming left V 2 bases short and J 1 base short, with 7 bases between. The CDR3 is made up of 13 amino acids. In DNA, the CDR3 is TGCGCCAGCAGCTTCGCAGGGTCCTACGAGCAGTACTTC. It encodes CASSFAGSYEQYF.

The rearrangement uses TRBV27 and TRBJ2-7, with D unclear. This CDR3 is built from 14 residues. In germline, CDR1 is MNHEY, CDR2 SMNVEV (reference sequence). Trimming cost V 4 bases and J 0 bases, with 10 bases left between them. CDR3 in amino acids: CASSSQAISYEQYF. The CDR3 nucleotides are TGTGCCAGCAGTTCCCAAGCGATCTCCTACGAGCAGTACTTC.

J is TRBJ2-7 and V is TRBV29-1, with TRBD2 identical over 13 bases. Germline values: CDR1 SQVTM, CDR2 ANQGSEA. Germline trimming cut 6 bases from V and 3 bases from J; bases unmatched to any gene: 14. This CDR3 spans 17 amino acids. The CDR3 nucleotides are TGCAGCGTCGATACAGATAGGACTAGCGGGGGTCTCTACGAGCAGTACTTC. Its protein is CSVDTDRTSGGLYEQYF.

The chain combines TRBV7-3 with TRBJ2-3; 8 positions agree with TRBD1. The V gene's germline CDR1 is SGHTA and CDR2 FQGTGA. The CDR3 length is 14 residues. V dropped 5 bases and J dropped 7; count of bases not matched to a gene: 8. CDR3 region: CASSPDAGGNTQYF. The CDR3 bases are TGTGCCAGCAGCCCAGACGCAGGGGGCAATACGCAGTATTTT.

The CDR3: CASSYRRAGEEQYF. The CDR3 DNA is TGTGCCAGCAGTTACCGCAGGGCGGGAGAAGAGCAGTACTTC. This sequence joins TRBV27 and TRBJ2-7; 7 bases are shared with TRBD2. The CDR3 contains 14 residues. Germline V gene sequence: CDR1 MNHEY, CDR2 SMNVEV (reference sequence). Trimming took 4 bases from V and 7 from J; bases not matched to a gene: 10.